Listed here are 20 T cell receptor beta chains from one sample, sequenced in a study of control samples from healthy donors and cancer patients. The assay was immunoSEQ multiplex PCR, and TCRdb's table has in-frame clones only and misses some. The table records under 150,000 clones, 88% of them present only once. Material: blood. These receptors originate from a middle-aged man in good health.

This clone was picked up a small number of times. DNA of the CDR3: TGTGCCAGCAGCTTCTTGAACGACAGGGGGCGCAGGGACACCATATATTTT. Residues: CASSFLNDRGRRDTIYF. This sequence joins TRBV7-8 and TRBJ1-3; 10 nucleotides agree with TRBD1. Germline V gene sequence: CDR1 SGHVS, CDR2 FQNEAQ. V lost 3 bases to trimming and J lost 8 bases; unmatched junction nucleotides: 13. The CDR3 spans 17 residues.

This clone was counted a single time. This rearrangement joins TRBV9 to TRBJ2-2, with TRBD2 matching 7 bases. CDR1 is SGDLS and CDR2 is YYNGEE in the germline V gene. This CDR3 region has 14 residues. V lost 5 bases and J lost 5; bases outside the gene matches: 6. The CDR3 loop is CASRSIGGTGELFF. CDR3 nucleotide sequence: TGTGCCAGCAGATCAATCGGGGGGACCGGGGAGCTGTTTTTT.

A few counts support this clone. The chain couples TRBV9 to TRBJ1-5; TRBD1 matches 10 bases. Trimming cost V 4 bases and J 7 bases; bases outside gene matches: 5. This CDR3 region has 14 residues. From germline, CDR1 is SGDLS and CDR2 YYNGEE. The CDR3 reads CASSSGTGEQPQHF. The CDR3 DNA reads as TGTGCCAGCAGCTCAGGGACAGGGGAACAGCCCCAGCATTTT.

This clone has a handful of counts. This chain links TRBV6-4 with TRBJ2-2; the match to TRBD1 covers 9 bases. Germline V CDR1 and CDR2: MRHNA, SNTAGT. CDR3 size: 14 residues. V dropped 4 bases and J dropped 3; count of bases not matched to a gene: 0. CDR3 bases: TGTGCCAGCAGTGGGACAGGGGACACCGGGGAGCTGTTTTTT. Amino acids: CASSGTGDTGELFF.

The rearrangement links TRBV18 to TRBJ1-2; D uncertain. The CDR3 length is 14 residues. V lost 0 bases to trimming and J lost 3 bases, with 8 bases between them. Germline CDR1 and CDR2: KGHSH and LQKENI. CDR3 sequence reads: CASSPPQVYYGYTF. The CDR3 DNA is TGTGCCAGCTCACCACCCCAGGTCTACTATGGCTACACCTTC.

The gene calls are TRBV15 and TRBJ1-2, with 9 bases identical to TRBD1. CDR3 length equals 15 residues. V lost 4 bases to trimming and J lost 8 bases; unmatched junction nucleotides: 11. Germline V lookup: CDR1 LNHNV, CDR2 YYDKDF (reference sequence). The CDR3 DNA reads as TGTGCCACCAGCACTGCCGGGACAGGGATCGGCGGCTACACCTTC. Its protein is CATSTAGTGIGGYTF.

The V and J genes are TRBV7-9 and TRBJ1-2, with a tentative D call TRBD1 (6 bases). This CDR3 is 19 amino acids long. CDR1 and CDR2 from the germline V gene are SEHNR and FQNEAQ (reference sequence). V was trimmed by 0 bases and J by 1 base, leaving 21 bases between them. The chain's CDR3 is CASSLAGGRGVQINYGYTF. The CDR3 bases are TGTGCCAGCAGCTTAGCAGGGGGGCGCGGCGTACAGATTAACTATGGCTACACCTTC.

This clone has only one observation. V usage is TRBV10-1 and J usage is TRBJ1-2; D call uncertain. Trimming left V 3 bases short and J 4 bases short, with 12 bases between. Germline CDR1 reads WNHNN; CDR2 reads SYGVQD (reference sequence). The CDR3 is 14 amino acids. DNA for the CDR3: TGCGCCAGCAGTGATACCCGGGGAGGCTATGGCTACACCTTC. This sequence encodes CASSDTRGGYGYTF.

This clone has a handful of counts. The genes are TRBV24-1 and TRBJ2-3; D could derive from TRBD1 or TRBD2 (5 bases each). Looked up from germline, CDR1 is KGHDR and CDR2 is SFDVKD. Between the trimmed V and J ends, which lost 4 bases and 2 bases, there was a span of 9 bases. CDR3 size: 14 residues. The CDR3 region has the DNA TGTGCCACCAGTGAAGGGGACCCCACAGATACGCAGTATTTT. Translating gives CATSEGDPTDTQYF.

In its sample, this clone was seen a few times. The chain employs TRBV5-1 and TRBJ2-1; TRBD2 agrees at 8 bases. The germline CDR1 and CDR2 sequences are SGHRS and YFSETQ. V shed 6 bases and J 1 base; nucleotides not matched to a gene: 6. The CDR3 extends over 15 amino acids. The CDR3 DNA reads TGCGCCAGCAACCCCGGGGGGGGGTCCTACAATGAGCAGTTCTTC. This gives the protein CASNPGGGSYNEQFF.

The gene calls are TRBV15 and TRBJ1-1; D ambiguous. CDR1 and CDR2 from the germline V gene are LNHNV and YYDKDF (reference sequence). The CDR3 is 14 amino acids. V was trimmed by 0 bases and J by 4 bases, leaving 9 bases between them. CDR3 nucleotides: TGTGCCACCAGCAGAGATTCAGTTGCCACTGAAGCTTTCTTT. It yields the protein CATSRDSVATEAFF.

This clone was observed once. The V gene is TRBV5-1, the J gene TRBJ2-7; 13 bases agree with TRBD2. The CDR3 loop spans 16 amino acids. CDR1 and CDR2 from the germline V gene are SGHRS and YFSETQ. The V gene end was trimmed by 2 bases and the J gene end by 2 bases; junction bases not matched to a gene: 4. As DNA, the CDR3 is TGCGCCAGCAGCTTTGGGACTAGCGGGATGGCCTACGAGCAGTACTTC. Amino acids: CASSFGTSGMAYEQYF.

The chain joins TRBV7-9 to TRBJ2-7, with D maybe TRBD1 (7 bases). Trimming pared 3 bases from V and 3 bases from J, leaving 12 bases between. The CDR3 extends over 14 amino acids. The germline V gene encodes CDR1 SEHNR and CDR2 FQNEAQ (reference sequence). This CDR3 reads CASSFSGGGYEQYF. The CDR3 DNA reads as TGTGCCAGCAGCTTTTCAGGGGGAGGCTACGAGCAGTACTTC.

The gene calls are TRBV27 and TRBJ2-3, with unresolved D. V lost 2 bases and J lost 0, with 6 bases in between. The CDR3 length is 14 residues. Germline V gene lookup returns CDR1 MNHEY and CDR2 SMNVEV (reference sequence). The CDR3 sequence: CASSLVRSTDTQYF. DNA for the CDR3: TGTGCCAGCAGTTTAGTTCGTAGCACAGATACGCAGTATTTT.

The CDR3 DNA is TGTGCCAGCAGTTACTCCGCCGGTCAGCCCCAGCATTTT. Its protein product is CASSYSAGQPQHF. The genes are TRBV6-5 and TRBJ1-5; D is undetermined. V was clipped by 0 bases and J by 6 bases, with 6 bases between them. In germline, CDR1 is MNHEY, CDR2 SVGAGI. The CDR3 contains 13 residues.

The table lists this clone with a count of one. The chain is built from TRBV7-9 and TRBJ1-6; 7 bases map to TRBD1. This CDR3 has 15 residues. The V gene's germline CDR1 is SEHNR and CDR2 FQNEAQ (reference sequence). Trimming took 11 bases from V and 5 from J; bases not matched to a gene: 12. CDR3 region: CAAHTGASNNSPLHF. The CDR3 DNA sequence: TGTGCCGCCCATACAGGGGCCTCTAATAATTCACCCCTCCACTTT.

The chain links TRBV3-1 (or the pseudogene TRBV3-2) to TRBJ2-5; no firm D call. Between the trimmed V and J ends, which lost 4 bases and 4 bases, there was a span of 7 bases. There are 12 residues in the CDR3. Germline CDR1 reads LGHDT; CDR2 reads YNNKEL (reference sequence). The DNA of the CDR3 is TGTGCCAGCAGCCTACTGGGAGAGACCCAGTACTTC. This gives the protein CASSLLGETQYF.

V gene TRBV5-5 combines with J gene TRBJ1-1, with unresolved D. Germline V gene data show CDR1 as SGHKS and CDR2 as YYEKEE (reference sequence). The CDR3 loop spans 16 amino acids. V was shortened by 0 bases and J by 5 bases, with 17 bases between the two germline ends. For the CDR3, the DNA is TGTGCCAGCAGCTTGGAGTTGTTAGGGCTTGGAACTGAAGCTTTCTTT. It yields the protein CASSLELLGLGTEAFF.

The chain recombines TRBV30 with TRBJ1-2; D uncertain. There are 12 residues in the CDR3. V dropped 0 bases and J dropped 4 bases, with 6 bases sitting between them. Germline V gene sequence: CDR1 GTSNPN, CDR2 SVGIG (reference sequence). CDR3 protein: CAWSVQTYGYTF. The CDR3 DNA sequence: TGTGCCTGGAGTGTTCAAACCTATGGCTACACCTTC.

Only one count was recorded for this clone. The CDR3 coding sequence is TGTGCCAGCAGCGTAGCGAGCGGGGGGATGTCCTACAATGAGCAGTTCTTC. Translated, it gives CASSVASGGMSYNEQFF. The chain combines TRBV9 with TRBJ2-1; 9 nucleotides align to TRBD2. The V segment lost 0 bases and the J segment 1 base; nucleotides outside the gene matches: 5. Germline V gene sequence: CDR1 SGDLS, CDR2 YYNGEE. The CDR3 totals 17 residues.